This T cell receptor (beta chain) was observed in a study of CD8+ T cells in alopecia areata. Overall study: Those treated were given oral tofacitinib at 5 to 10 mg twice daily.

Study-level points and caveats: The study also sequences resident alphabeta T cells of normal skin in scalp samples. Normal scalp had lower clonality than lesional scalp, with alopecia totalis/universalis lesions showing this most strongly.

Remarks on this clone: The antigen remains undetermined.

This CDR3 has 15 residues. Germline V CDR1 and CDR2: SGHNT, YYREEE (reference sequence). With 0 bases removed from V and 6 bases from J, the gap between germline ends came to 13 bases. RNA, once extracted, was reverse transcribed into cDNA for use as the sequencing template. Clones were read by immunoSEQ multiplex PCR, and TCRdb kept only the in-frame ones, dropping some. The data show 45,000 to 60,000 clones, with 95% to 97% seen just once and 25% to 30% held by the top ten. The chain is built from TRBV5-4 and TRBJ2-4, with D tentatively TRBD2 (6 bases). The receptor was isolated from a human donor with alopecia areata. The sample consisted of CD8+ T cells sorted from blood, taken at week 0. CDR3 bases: TGTGCCAGCAGCTTGGAAAGGGCGGGGATAAACATTCAGTACTTC. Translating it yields CASSLERAGINIQYF.